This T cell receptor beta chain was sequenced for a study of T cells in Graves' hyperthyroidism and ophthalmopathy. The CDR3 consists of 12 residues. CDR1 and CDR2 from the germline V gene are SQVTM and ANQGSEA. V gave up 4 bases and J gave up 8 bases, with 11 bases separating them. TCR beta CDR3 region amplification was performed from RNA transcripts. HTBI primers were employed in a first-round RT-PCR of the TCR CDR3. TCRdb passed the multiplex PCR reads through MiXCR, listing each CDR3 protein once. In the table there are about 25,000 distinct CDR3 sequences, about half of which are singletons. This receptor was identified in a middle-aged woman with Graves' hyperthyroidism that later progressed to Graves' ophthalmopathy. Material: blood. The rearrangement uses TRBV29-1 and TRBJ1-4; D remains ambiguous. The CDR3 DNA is TGCAGCGTTGTACTGGGGAGGGAAAAACTGTTTTTT. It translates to CSVVLGREKLFF.